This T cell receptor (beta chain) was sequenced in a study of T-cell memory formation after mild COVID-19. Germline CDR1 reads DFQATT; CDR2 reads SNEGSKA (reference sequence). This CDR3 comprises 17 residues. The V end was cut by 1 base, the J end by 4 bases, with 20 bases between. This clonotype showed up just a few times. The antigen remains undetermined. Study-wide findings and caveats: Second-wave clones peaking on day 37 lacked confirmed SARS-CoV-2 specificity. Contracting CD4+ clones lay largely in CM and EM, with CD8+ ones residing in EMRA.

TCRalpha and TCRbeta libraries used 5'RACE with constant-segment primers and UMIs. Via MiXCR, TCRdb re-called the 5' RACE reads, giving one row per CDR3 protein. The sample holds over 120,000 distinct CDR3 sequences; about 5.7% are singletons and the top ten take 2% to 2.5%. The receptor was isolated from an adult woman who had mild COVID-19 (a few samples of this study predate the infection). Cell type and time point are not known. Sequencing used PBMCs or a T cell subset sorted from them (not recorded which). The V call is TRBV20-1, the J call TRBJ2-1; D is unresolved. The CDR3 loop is CSARANDIAMSYNEQFF. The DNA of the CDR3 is TGCAGTGCTAGAGCTAATGACATAGCAATGAGTTACAATGAGCAGTTCTTC.